This paragraph reports one TCR beta chain. What it recognizes is unknown. This sample was included in a study of shared clonotypes between healthy human individuals. Notes on the study in general: Deeper or shallower sequencing was expected to change how clonotypes are shared among donors.

The CDR3 loop spans 14 amino acids. Germline loops: CDR1 LNHDA, CDR2 SQIVND (reference sequence). V gave up 3 bases and J gave up 7 bases, with 15 bases separating them. The authors distributed each subset's genomic DNA evenly over several immunoSEQ plates. The method was immunoSEQ multiplex PCR; TCRdb's version includes in-frame clones alone and lacks a portion of them. This table has around 500,000 clones, 79% appearing once. All donors were healthy HIV-negative adults lacking recent acute infections or vaccinations. This receptor was identified in a woman aged 40 to 50 in good health. Some clones in this sample may be carry-over from other donors' samples. The V and J genes are TRBV19 and TRBJ1-2; D call uncertain. The specimen sequenced was PBMCs. The CDR3 loop is CASSMAARPFGYTF. The CDR3 region has the DNA TGTGCCAGTAGTATGGCGGCCCGGCCCTTTGGCTACACCTTC. The variable domain in full, with the rest retrieved from reference TRBV19 and TRBJ1-2, is DGGITQSPKYLFRKEGQNVTLSCEQNLNHDAMYWYRQDPGQGLRLIYYSQIVNDFQKGDIAEGYSVSREKKESFPLTVTSAQKNPTAFYLCASSMAARPFGYTFGSGTRLTVV.